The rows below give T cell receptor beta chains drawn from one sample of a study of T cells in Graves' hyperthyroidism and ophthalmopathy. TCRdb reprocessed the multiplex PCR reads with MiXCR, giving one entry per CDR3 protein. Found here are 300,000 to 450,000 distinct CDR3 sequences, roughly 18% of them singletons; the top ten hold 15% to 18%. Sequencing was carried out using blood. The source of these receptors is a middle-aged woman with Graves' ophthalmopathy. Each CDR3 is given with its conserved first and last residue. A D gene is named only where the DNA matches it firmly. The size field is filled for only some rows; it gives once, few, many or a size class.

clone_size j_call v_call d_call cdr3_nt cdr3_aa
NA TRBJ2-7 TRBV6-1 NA TGTGCCAGCAGTGACGACCCCTACGAGCAGTACTTC CASSDDPYEQYF
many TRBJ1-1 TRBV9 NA TGTGCCAGCAGCATAGGACCCTGGACCACTGAAGCTTTCTTT CASSIGPWTTEAFF
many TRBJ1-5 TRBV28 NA TGTGCCAGCAGCCGCGTTTCTTCTAGCAATCAGCCCCAGCATTTT CASSRVSSSNQPQHF
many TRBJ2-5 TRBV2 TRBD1 TGTGCCAGCAGTGAAAGTAAGGGGGCCGGGACAGGGCGAGAGACCCAGTACTTC CASSESKGAGTGRETQYF
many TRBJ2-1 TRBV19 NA TGTGCCAGTAGTCTCGGACGAGCCGGAATAGATGAGCAGTTCTTC CASSLGRAGIDEQFF
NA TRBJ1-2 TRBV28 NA TGTGCCAGCAGTCCATCGGGACGGAGATTCTATGGCTACACCTTC CASSPSGRRFYGYTF
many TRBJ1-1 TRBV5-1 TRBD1 TGCGCCAGCAGCTTGGATATAGGGGGCAGGTGGACTGAAGCTTTCTTT CASSLDIGGRWTEAFF
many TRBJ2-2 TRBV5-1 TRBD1 TGCGCCAGCAGCTCACAGGGGAAGGACACCGGGGAGCTGTTTTTT CASSSQGKDTGELFF
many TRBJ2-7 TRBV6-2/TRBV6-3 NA TGTGCCATCCTAAGACGGCGGAGACCGGCTCGCGAGCAGTACTTC CAILRRRRPAREQYF
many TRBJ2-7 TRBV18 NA TGTGCCAGCAGTAGAGTAGGGTACGAGCAGTACTTC CASSRVGYEQYF
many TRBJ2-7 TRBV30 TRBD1 TGTGCCGAGGGACAGGGTCGGTACGAGCAGTACTTC CAEGQGRYEQYF
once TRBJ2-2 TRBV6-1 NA TGTGCCAGCAGAATATACGGGCGGGAGCTGTTTTTT CASRIYGRELFF
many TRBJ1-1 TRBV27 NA TGTGCCAGCAGTTTAGGGGATGAAGCTTTCTTT CASSLGDEAFF
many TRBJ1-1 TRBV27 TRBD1 TGTGCCAGCAGATTTGGGGACAGGGTCACTGAAGCTTTCTTT CASRFGDRVTEAFF
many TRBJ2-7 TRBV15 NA TGTGCCACCAGCAGAGATTTATATGGAAAGGGGGGAGAGCCCTACGAGCAGTACTTC CATSRDLYGKGGEPYEQYF
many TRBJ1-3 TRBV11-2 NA TGTGCCAGCAGCCCAACCGATCGGGGGGGGGCTGGAAACACCATATATTTT CASSPTDRGGAGNTIYF
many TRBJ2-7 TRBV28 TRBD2 TGTGCCAGCAGAAAAATAGGACTAGCGGGAGGGCCCCTCTCCTACGAGCAGTACTTC CASRKIGLAGGPLSYEQYF
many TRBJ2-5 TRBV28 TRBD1 TGTGCCAGCAGCCGCCCTAGGACAGGCACCCAGTACTTC CASSRPRTGTQYF
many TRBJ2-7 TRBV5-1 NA TGCGCCAGCAGCTTGGAGGGGAGGTACTACGAGCAGTACTTC CASSLEGRYYEQYF
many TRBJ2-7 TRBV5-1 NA TGCGCCAGCAGCCCAGCCAGGAACAGTGACTCCTACGAGCAGTACTTC CASSPARNSDSYEQYF
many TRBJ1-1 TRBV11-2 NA TGTGCCAGCAGCTTAAGTACAGGGCTTCGAGCTTTCTTT CASSLSTGLRAFF
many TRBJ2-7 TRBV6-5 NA TGTGCCAGCAGTCGGACAGAGGTCTACGAGCAGTACTTC CASSRTEVYEQYF
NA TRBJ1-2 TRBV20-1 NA TGCAGTGCTAGAGATCCTAGTCGGGGACAAGGCTATGGCTACACCTTC CSARDPSRGQGYGYTF
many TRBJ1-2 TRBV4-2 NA TGTGCCAGCAGCCACGTCGGCAGGACGAGGGAAGGCTACACCTTC CASSHVGRTREGYTF
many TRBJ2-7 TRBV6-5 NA TGTGCCAGCAGTTACAGTGGCGGAACCTACGAGCGGTACTTC CASSYSGGTYERYF
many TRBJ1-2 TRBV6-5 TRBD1 TGTGCCAGCAGTTCCGAATACCGGGACAGCCACTATGGCTACACCTTC CASSSEYRDSHYGYTF
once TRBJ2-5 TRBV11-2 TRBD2 TGTGCCAGCAGCTTAGATGGTGGCGGGAGCCAAAGGGAGACCCAGTACTTC CASSLDGGGSQRETQYF
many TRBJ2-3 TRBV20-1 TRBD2 TGCAGTGCTAGAGCCCAGTGGACCGGGACTAGCGGGAGTGGAGATACGCAGTATTTT CSARAQWTGTSGSGDTQYF
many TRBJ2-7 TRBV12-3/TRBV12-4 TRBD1 TGTGCCAGCAGTTTGGTCCGGCAGGGGGCGCGCGGCCACGAGCAGTACTTC CASSLVRQGARGHEQYF
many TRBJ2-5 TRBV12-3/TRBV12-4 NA TGTGCCAGCAGCTTCATGAAAGAGACCCAGTACTTC CASSFMKETQYF
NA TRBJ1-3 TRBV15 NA TGTGCCACCAGCAGGGTTGCTGGAAACACCATATATTTT CATSRVAGNTIYF
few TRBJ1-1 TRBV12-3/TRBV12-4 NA TGTGCCAGCAGTGAAACACGAAACACTGAAGCTTTCTTT CASSETRNTEAFF
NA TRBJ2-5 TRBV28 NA TGTGCCAGCAGTTTAGGCGGGGTCCGAAAGACCCAGTACTTC CASSLGGVRKTQYF
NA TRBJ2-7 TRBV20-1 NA TGCAGTGCTAGAGATCACCCATCGGTGGCTCGATCCTACGAGCAGTACTTC CSARDHPSVARSYEQYF
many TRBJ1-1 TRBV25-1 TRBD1 TGTGCCAGCAGTGACTTGGACAGGGTGAACACTGAAGCTTTCTTT CASSDLDRVNTEAFF
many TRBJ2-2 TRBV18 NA TGTGCCAGCTCACCAGGGAGTGGCGGGGAGCTGTTTTTT CASSPGSGGELFF
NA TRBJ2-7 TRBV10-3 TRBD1 TGTGCCATCAGTCGCCCGGGACAGGGCTACGAGCAGTACTTC CAISRPGQGYEQYF
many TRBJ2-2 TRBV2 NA TGTGCCAGCAGGAAGGCGGCAGGGACGAGGACCGGGGAGCTGTTTTTT CASRKAAGTRTGELFF
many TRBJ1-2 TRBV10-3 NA TGTGCCACCGCGCAGGGTGGTAACTATGGCTACACCTTC CATAQGGNYGYTF
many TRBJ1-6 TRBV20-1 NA TGCAGTGCTCTCCGTCTAGACGGTTCACCCCTCCACTTT CSALRLDGSPLHF
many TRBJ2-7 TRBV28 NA TGTGCCAGCAGTCCAGAGGACAGTTGGTACGAGCAGTACTTC CASSPEDSWYEQYF
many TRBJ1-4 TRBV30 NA TGTGCCTGGAGCGCGAAGGGCGAAAAACTGTTTTTT CAWSAKGEKLFF
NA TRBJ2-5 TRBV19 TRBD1 TGTGCCAGTAGCGCACCGGGACAGGGTCGGGAGGAGACCCAGTACTTC CASSAPGQGREETQYF
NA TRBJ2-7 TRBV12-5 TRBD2 TGCGCTAGTGGTTTGGTAACTAGCGGGAGTTGGGCCTCCTACGAGCAGTACTTC CASGLVTSGSWASYEQYF
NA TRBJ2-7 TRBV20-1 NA TGCAGTGCTAGTGGGGCCGGCACGAGCTCCTACAAGCAGTACTTC CSASGAGTSSYKQYF
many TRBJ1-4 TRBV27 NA TGTGCCAGCAGTTTGTTGGTAAATGAAAAACTGTTTTTT CASSLLVNEKLFF
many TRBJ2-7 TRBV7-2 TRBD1 TGTGCCAGCAGCCAATACTTCACCGGGACAGCTACCTACGAGCAGTACTTC CASSQYFTGTATYEQYF
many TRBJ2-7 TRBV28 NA TGTGCCAGCAGGAGGGACACCGCCTCCTACGAGCAGTACTTC CASRRDTASYEQYF
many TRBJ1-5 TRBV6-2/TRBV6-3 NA TGTGCCAGCAGACAGGATAATCAGCCCCAGCATTTT CASRQDNQPQHF
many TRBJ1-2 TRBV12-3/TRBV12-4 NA TGTGCCAGCAGTTCGCACGTCGCGGACCTCCCGGCCTTC CASSSHVADLPAF
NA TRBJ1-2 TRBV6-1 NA TGTGCCAGCAGAGACCCCTCTACTTTGCTCTATGGCTACACCTTC CASRDPSTLLYGYTF
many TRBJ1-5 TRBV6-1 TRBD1 TGTGCCAGCAGGAGACAGGGTTGGGCCAATCAGCCCCAGCATTTT CASRRQGWANQPQHF
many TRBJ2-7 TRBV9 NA TGTGCCAGCAGCGTCCGGTGGGGTCCCTCCTACGAGCAGTACTTC CASSVRWGPSYEQYF
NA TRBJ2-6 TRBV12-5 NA TGTGCTAGTGACTCGCAGGGATATGGGGCCAACGTCCTGACTTTC CASDSQGYGANVLTF
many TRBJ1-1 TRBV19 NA TGTGCCAGTAGTTTACAGGGCCATGAAGCTTTCTTT CASSLQGHEAFF